Below are 13 T cell receptor beta chains sequenced from a single sample in a study of PD-1 blockade in classical Hodgkin lymphoma. The table came from immunoSEQ multiplex PCR; TCRdb's copy has only in-frame clones and leaves some out. The sample lists 20,000 to 25,000 clones; about 71% were seen once. Relapse after autologous stem cell transplantation occurred in every patient, and brentuximab vedotin exposure varied. Specimen: peripheral blood mononuclear cells (PBMCs), collected at baseline. The receptors here all came from a human donor with classical Hodgkin lymphoma.

This clone has more than one count but fewer than ten. The chain carries TRBV9 and TRBJ2-5, with D unresolved. Germline loops: CDR1 SGDLS, CDR2 YYNGEE. The CDR3 covers 14 residues. Trimming stripped 3 bases from V and 2 bases from J, with 11 bases between. This CDR3 is CASSGWLSQETQYF. The CDR3 DNA sequence: TGTGCCAGCAGCGGTTGGTTGAGTCAAGAGACCCAGTACTTC.

The CDR3 spells CASSLALGVQFGNTIYF. CDR3 bases: TGTGCCAGCAGCTTAGCCCTGGGGGTTCAGTTTGGAAACACCATATATTTT. The gene calls are TRBV11-2 and TRBJ1-3; weak D call: TRBD1 (5 bases). Trimming removed 1 base at V and 3 bases at J, with 16 bases between. Germline CDR1 and CDR2: SGHAT and FQNNGV. This CDR3 comprises 17 residues.

V is TRBV5-1 and J is TRBJ1-4; 8 bases align to TRBD1. V shed 1 base and J 10 bases; nucleotides not matched to a gene: 12. Germline CDR1 and CDR2: SGHRS and YFSETQ. The CDR3 contains 16 residues. Here the CDR3 reads CASSLTGDRGLGKLFF. In DNA form, the CDR3 reads TGCGCCAGCAGCTTGACCGGAGACAGGGGCTTAGGAAAACTGTTTTTT.

The V call is TRBV5-1, the J call TRBJ2-3; D is undetermined. Germline V lookup: CDR1 SGHRS, CDR2 YFSETQ. This CDR3 region has 13 residues. Trimming removed 0 bases from V and 5 bases from J, with 7 bases in between. The DNA of the CDR3 is TGCGCCAGCAGCTTGGTCTGGGGAGATACGCAGTATTTT. Translated, it gives CASSLVWGDTQYF.

The CDR3 loop is CSASVLYGYTF. The CDR3 DNA sequence: TGCAGTGCTAGTGTTCTCTATGGCTACACCTTC. The V gene is TRBV20-1, the J gene TRBJ1-2, with D unresolved. This CDR3 comprises 11 residues. CDR1 is DFQATT, CDR2 SNEGSKA, per germline (reference sequence). Trimming removed 3 bases at V and 4 bases at J, with 6 bases between.

This clone has just a few counts. V and J are TRBV9 and TRBJ2-7, with D perhaps given as TRBD1 or TRBD2 (5 bases each). Trimming removed 7 bases from V and 5 bases from J, with 16 bases in between. The germline V gene has CDR1 SGDLS and CDR2 YYNGEE. CDR3 length: 13 residues. The DNA for the CDR3 is TGTGCCAGCTCACGCAGGGACCTCAACGAGCAGTACTTC. As protein: CASSRRDLNEQYF.

This clone occurred once. The chain has TRBV5-6 and TRBJ1-4; 8 bases line up with TRBD1. The CDR3 is 16 amino acids. Trimming took 2 bases from V and 4 from J; bases not matched to a gene: 7. From germline, CDR1 is SGHDT and CDR2 YYEEEE. The CDR3 nucleotides are TGTGCCAGCAGCTTTTACTTGGGGACAGGTAATGAAAAACTGTTTTTT. This sequence encodes CASSFYLGTGNEKLFF.

A few counts support this clone. This chain joins TRBV19 and TRBJ2-7; possible D gene TRBD1, 5 bases. CDR3 length equals 13 residues. V lost 4 bases, J lost 1 base, and 8 bases lay in between. Germline CDR1 LNHDA, CDR2 SQIVND (reference sequence). CDR3 DNA sequence: TGTGCCAGTAGTAGCAGGGTATCCTACGAGCAGTACTTC. This translates into CASSSRVSYEQYF.

The genes are TRBV19 and TRBJ2-7; the D gene could be TRBD1 or TRBD2 (5 bases each). The V gene's germline CDR1 is LNHDA and CDR2 SQIVND (reference sequence). The CDR3 extends over 17 amino acids. The V and J ends lost 3 bases and 2 bases respectively, with 20 bases between them. CDR3 sequence: CASSIRGVGLTAYEQYF. Written as DNA, the CDR3 is TGTGCCAGTAGTATCCGGGGCGTGGGCCTTACCGCCTACGAGCAGTACTTC.

V usage is TRBV30 and J usage is TRBJ1-5; no definite D call. Trimming shortened V by 0 bases and J by 0 bases, and 6 bases separated the two germline ends. The length of the CDR3 is 14 residues. The germline CDR1 and CDR2 sequences are GTSNPN and SVGIG (reference sequence). In DNA form, the CDR3 reads TGTGCCTGGAGTGTAGGGTTTAGCAATCAGCCCCAGCATTTT. Its translation is CAWSVGFSNQPQHF.

V and J are TRBV6-5 and TRBJ2-3; TRBD2 agrees at 10 bases. The V gene end was trimmed by 9 bases and the J gene end by 9 bases; junction bases not matched to a gene: 12. This CDR3 has 14 residues. Germline CDR1 reads MNHEY; CDR2 reads SVGAGI. The CDR3 DNA reads TGTGCCAGTAAGGGGCTAGCGGGAGTTGAAACGCAGTATTTT. It specifies CASKGLAGVETQYF.

V is TRBV25-1 and J is TRBJ2-4; D is undetermined. The germline V and J ends were trimmed by 2 bases and 8 bases, with 13 bases remaining between them. Per germline, CDR1 MGHDK and CDR2 SYGVNS. CDR3 size: 14 residues. The CDR3 spells CASSELAEVHIQYF. In nucleotides, the CDR3 is TGTGCCAGCAGTGAACTGGCCGAGGTACACATTCAGTACTTC. Full variable domain (outside the CDR3, taken from reference TRBV25-1 and TRBJ2-4): EADIYQTPRYLVIGTGKKITLECSQTMGHDKMYWYQQDPGMELHLIHYSYGVNSTEKGDLSSESTVSRIRTEHFPLTLESARPSHTSQYLCASSELAEVHIQYFGAGTRLSVL.

The chain employs TRBV15 and TRBJ1-1; D ambiguous. Germline CDR1 LNHNV, CDR2 YYDKDF (reference sequence). Trimming shortened V by 1 base and J by 4 bases, and 7 bases separated the two germline ends. This CDR3 has 13 amino acids. The CDR3 spells CATSRVSSTEAFF. CDR3 coding DNA: TGTGCCACCAGCAGAGTTAGTAGCACTGAAGCTTTCTTT.